This T cell receptor (beta chain) stems from a study of T cell clones after liver transplantation. Turning to the study itself: Subjects received no induction therapy and standard immunosuppression until randomization at 12-24 months post-transplant.

Study outcomes and limitations: These preliminary findings come from unstandardized post-transplant sampling times. Migration into the graft, not deletion, may explain lost graft donor-reactive T cells.

Sequencing was performed with immunoSEQ multiplex PCR; in TCRdb, only in-frame clones are kept and a portion is missing. The sample consists of tens of thousands of clones, roughly 85% of them appearing once. The CDR3 sequence is 12 residues long. Trimming removed 1 base at V and 7 bases at J, with 5 bases between. CDR1 is SGHTA and CDR2 is FQGNSA in the germline V gene. Unstimulated PBMCs were sorted into CD3+CD4+ and CD3+CD8+ populations. This clone has more than one count but fewer than ten. Its antigen is unidentified. The chain couples TRBV7-2 to TRBJ1-3; no definite D call. Sequences were derived from CD4+ T cells from blood, sampled at the 22-month timepoint. This receptor was obtained from a human patient who received a liver transplant. Part of the T cells may come from the graft donor. The CDR3 loop reads CASSLGGNTIYF. CDR3 in DNA: TGTGCCAGCAGCTTAGGCGGGAACACCATATATTTT.